This T cell receptor beta chain is from a study of blood T cell repertoires in COVID-19 (dated by TCRdb to about 2020). Broadly, across the study: The collaborator samples originated in the United States, Italy and Spain and spanned the acute and convalescent phases of COVID-19. The prospective study material was composed of cDNA or gDNA derived from T cells, B-cell-depleted T cells, or PBMCs. Deeply sampled blood TCRbeta repertoires from subjects exposed to, actively infected with, or recovered from COVID-19 were included in the dataset. The repertoires were released in a freely available public database meant as a resource for research on the immune response to SARS-CoV-2. The samples were drawn from two sources: the first 160 participants of the ongoing ImmuneRACE study, and 1,000 to 1,500 subjects contributed by 6 global collaborators. The sample metadata nearly always contained a de-identified subject ID, COVID-19 status, age in years and sex. Where available, HLA class I and class II types were taken from metadata supplied by the sample provider and were not determined by assay-based typing. Broader findings and caveats from the paper: How much clinical and demographic metadata was included differed by source and by participant, and the metadata was provided uncurated.

Trimmed from V: 6 bases; trimmed from J: 9 bases; junction bases lacking a gene match: 10. The CDR3 spans 16 residues, from the cysteine through the phenylalanine. The retained sequence is limited to the CDR3, 48 bases, with the frame set at the first base. CDR1 ENHRY and CDR2 SYGVKD were looked up in the germline V gene. Participants in the prospective study were enrolled through a virtual design, were aged roughly 18 to 100 years, and lived in fewer than 30 United States geographic areas. Cohort assignment in the prospective study relied on participant-reported clinical history from a screening survey and a study questionnaire. Recovered participants in ImmuneRACE Cohort 3 were defined as having two consecutive negative NP/OP PCR tests, clearance from a healthcare professional, or resolution of symptoms. Each participant in the prospective study had whole blood, serum and a nasopharyngeal or oropharyngeal swab collected by mobile phlebotomists. Additional blood draws and questionnaires over an approximately two-month period could optionally be provided by prospective study participants. Before DNA extraction, blood samples from the prospective study were shipped at room temperature or frozen.

TCRbeta CDR3 regions were amplified from genomic DNA by means of the immunoSEQ Assay, a bias-controlled multiplex PCR. In the source study's methods: The number of nucleated cells in each sample was estimated from the amplification of reference gene primers within the assay. To quantify the absolute abundance of each unique TCRbeta CDR3 rearrangement, sequence reads were collapsed and filtered. For each sample, productive Simpson clonality was calculated as the square root of Simpson's diversity index over productive rearrangements. The immuneACCESS repertoire file appears here via TCRdb, limited to in-frame rearrangements. These files lack a portion of the clones; in checked studies, under half of the deficit traces to unresolved V genes, and the cause of the others is not known. That table gives V, J and clone size, and the DNA gave D and trimming. The sample table contains about 210,000 clones; only one count was recorded for about 90% of them. The top ten clones comprise around 1.3% of the sample.

As for this clone: This clone's antigen is unknown. No much larger clonotype is one base removed from it; base qualities were not supplied.

The sequence was obtained from a man between 25 and 39 years old who had recovered from COVID-19. The chain links TRBV10-3 with TRBJ2-1; 14 central bases correspond to TRBD2. Sequenced: PBMCs or T cells enriched from blood (not recorded which). The CDR3 reads CAISPGLAGVGVEQFF. The nucleotide sequence reads TGTGCCATCAGCCCGGGACTAGCGGGAGTTGGGGTTGAGCAGTTCTTC.